This T cell receptor beta chain is drawn from a study of blood T cell repertoires in COVID-19. Study details: Samples taken during acute and convalescent COVID-19 were collected in the United States, Italy and Spain. From T cells, B-cell-depleted T cells, or PBMCs came the material, which was cDNA or gDNA.

Clones were read by immunoSEQ multiplex PCR, and TCRdb kept only the in-frame ones, dropping some. The table includes over 150,000 clones, about 85% detected once. Seattle enrolled patients during active infection and tracked them longitudinally. With 5 bases removed from V and 4 bases from J, the gap between germline ends came to 15 bases. The germline V gene encodes CDR1 SGHDT and CDR2 YYEEEE. This CDR3 spans 15 amino acids. The TCR comes from an older man with COVID-19, enrolled during active disease. The chain has TRBV5-6 and TRBJ1-4; a possible D gene is TRBD1 (5 bases). Specimen: peripheral blood. CDR3 sequence (DNA): TGTGCCAGCAGTCCAGGGATCGTGGGTAATGAAAAACTGTTTTTT. As protein: CASSPGIVGNEKLFF.